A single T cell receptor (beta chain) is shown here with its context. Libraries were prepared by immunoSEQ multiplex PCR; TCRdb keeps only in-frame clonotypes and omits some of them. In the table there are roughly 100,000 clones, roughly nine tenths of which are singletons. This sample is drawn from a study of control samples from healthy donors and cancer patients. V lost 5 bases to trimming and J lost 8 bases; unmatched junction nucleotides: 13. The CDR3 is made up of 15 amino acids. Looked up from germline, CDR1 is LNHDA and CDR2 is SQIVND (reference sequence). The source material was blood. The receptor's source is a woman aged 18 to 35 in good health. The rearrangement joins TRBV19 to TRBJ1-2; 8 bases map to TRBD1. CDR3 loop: CASSGRDRFYVGYTF. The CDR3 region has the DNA TGTGCCAGTAGTGGCCGGGACAGGTTTTACGTCGGCTACACCTTC.